This T cell receptor (beta chain) was found in a study of CD8 T cells in Susac syndrome. The study's findings and limits: The study recognized that its TCR sequencing and HLA analysis covered a relatively small number of individuals.

Germline V gene data show CDR1 as KGHDR and CDR2 as SFDVKD. V gave up 9 bases and J gave up 2 bases; unmatched junction bases: 5. The CDR3 spans 13 residues. TEMRA cells were FACS-enriched, and CD8+ and CD4+ T cells were isolated negatively. On this clonotype: Antigen unknown.

The RNA, roughly 0.45 to 1 ug, was put through reverse transcription using random hexamers. Coverage of TCR beta CDR3 amplification by immunoSEQ multiplex PCR extended to 54 Vbeta and 13 Jbeta. MiXCR, applied by TCRdb to the immunoSEQ multiplex PCR reads, yields one record per CDR3 protein. The table records about 160,000 distinct CDR3 sequences, 90% to 97% of them present only once. The receptor comes from a human donor with Susac syndrome. The sample was CD4+ T cells from PBMCs. This sequence joins TRBV24-1 and TRBJ2-7; 8 bases are a match to TRBD1. CDR3 residues: CATVPTGAYEQYF. DNA of the CDR3: TGTGCCACCGTCCCGACAGGGGCCTACGAGCAGTACTTC.